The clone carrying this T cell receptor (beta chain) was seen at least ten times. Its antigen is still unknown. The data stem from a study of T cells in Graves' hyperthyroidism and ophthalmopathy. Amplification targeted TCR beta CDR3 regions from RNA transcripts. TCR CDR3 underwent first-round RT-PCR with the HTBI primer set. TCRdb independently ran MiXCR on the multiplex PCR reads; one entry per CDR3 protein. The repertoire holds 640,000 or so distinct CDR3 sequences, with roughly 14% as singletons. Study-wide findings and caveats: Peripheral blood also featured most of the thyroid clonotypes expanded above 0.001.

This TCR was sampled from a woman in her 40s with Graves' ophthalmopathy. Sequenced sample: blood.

CDR3 loop: CASSEQGETQYF. DNA of the CDR3: TGTGCCAGCAGTGAACAGGGGGAGACCCAGTACTTC. V gene TRBV2 combines with J gene TRBJ2-5; tentatively, D is TRBD1 (6 bases). Germline loops: CDR1 SNHLY, CDR2 FYNNEI. CDR3 length: 12 residues. V shed 2 bases and J shed 5 bases, with 6 bases lying between them.